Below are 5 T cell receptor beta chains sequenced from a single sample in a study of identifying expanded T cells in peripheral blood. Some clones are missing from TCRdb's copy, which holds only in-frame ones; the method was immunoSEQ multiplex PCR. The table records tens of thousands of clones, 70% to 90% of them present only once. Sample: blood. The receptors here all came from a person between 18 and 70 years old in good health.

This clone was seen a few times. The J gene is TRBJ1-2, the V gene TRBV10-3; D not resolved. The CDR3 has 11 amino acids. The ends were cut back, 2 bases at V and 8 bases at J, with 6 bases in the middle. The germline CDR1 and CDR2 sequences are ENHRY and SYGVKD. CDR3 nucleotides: TGTGCCATCAGTGAGGGGCAGGGCTACACCTTC. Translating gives CAISEGQGYTF.

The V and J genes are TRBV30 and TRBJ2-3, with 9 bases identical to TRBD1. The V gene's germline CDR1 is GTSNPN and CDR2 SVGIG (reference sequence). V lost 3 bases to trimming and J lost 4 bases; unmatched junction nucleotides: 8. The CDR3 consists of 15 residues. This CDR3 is CAWSETGGRADTQYF. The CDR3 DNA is TGTGCCTGGAGCGAAACAGGGGGCAGGGCAGATACGCAGTATTTT.

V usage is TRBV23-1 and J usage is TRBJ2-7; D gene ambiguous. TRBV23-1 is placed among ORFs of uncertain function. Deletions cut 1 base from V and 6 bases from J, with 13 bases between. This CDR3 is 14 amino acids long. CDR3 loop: CASSQFSPRFEQYF. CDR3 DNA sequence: TGCGCCAGCAGTCAATTCTCCCCCAGATTCGAGCAGTACTTC.

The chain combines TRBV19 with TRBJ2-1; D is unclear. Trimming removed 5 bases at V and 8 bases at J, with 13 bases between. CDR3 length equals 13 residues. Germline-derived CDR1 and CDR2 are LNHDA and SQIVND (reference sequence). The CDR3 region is CASSVGSPDEQFF. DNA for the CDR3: TGTGCCAGTAGTGTTGGGTCCCCTGATGAGCAGTTCTTC.

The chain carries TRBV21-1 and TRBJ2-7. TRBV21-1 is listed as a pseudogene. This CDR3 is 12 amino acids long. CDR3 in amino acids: CASKGGRYEQYF. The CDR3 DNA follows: TGTGCCAGCAAGGGGGGTAGGTACGAGCAGTACTTC.